This T cell receptor (beta chain) is drawn from a study of blood T cell repertoires in COVID-19 (dated by TCRdb to the early 2020s). Study-level background: Samples covering the acute and convalescent phases of COVID-19 were provided by collaborators in the United States, Italy and Spain. The repertoires were released in a freely available public database intended as a resource for research on the immune response to SARS-CoV-2. The material from the prospective study consisted of cDNA or gDNA derived from T cells, B-cell-depleted T cells, or PBMCs. Samples were obtained from the ongoing ImmuneRACE study (first 160 participants) and from 1,000 to 1,500 subjects provided by 6 global collaborators. Where available, HLA class I and class II types were obtained from metadata supplied by the sample provider rather than from assay-based typing. Sample metadata almost always included a de-identified subject ID, COVID-19 status, age in years and sex. The dataset comprised deeply sampled blood TCRbeta repertoires from subjects exposed to, actively infected with, or recovered from COVID-19.

Reading the germline V gene gives CDR1 SQVTM and CDR2 ANQGSEA. Inclusive of the bounding cysteine and phenylalanine, the CDR3 is 13 residues long. CDR3 DNA only is kept here, 39 bases in frame from base 1. Cut back by 0 bases and 8 bases, the V and J ends lie 10 bases apart. Paper-wide results and their limitations: Clinical and demographic metadata were provided uncurated, with the amount varying by source and participant.

Note on this clone: Its antigen is still unknown. No base-level quality is on record; no much larger clone is a single base apart.

Collaborating institutions collected whole blood in K2EDTA tubes following their own protocols. Collaborator samples were shipped for TCRbeta analysis as frozen whole blood, isolated PBMCs, or DNA extracted from either sample type. TCRbeta CDR3 regions were amplified from genomic DNA by means of the immunoSEQ Assay, a bias-controlled multiplex PCR. From the authors' description of their analysis: The number of nucleated cells in each sample was estimated by amplification of reference gene primers within the assay. To quantify the absolute abundance of each unique TCRbeta CDR3 rearrangement, sequence reads were collapsed and filtered. For each sample, productive Simpson clonality was calculated by taking the square root of Simpson's diversity index across productive rearrangements. Not all clones reach the TCRdb copy of this immuneACCESS table, which keeps in-frame sequences only. Checked studies attribute under half of the gap to unresolved V genes and leave the rest unexplained. V and J calls and clone size are those listed in that table; D and trimming were worked out from the DNA. The sample table holds approximately 130,000 clones, of which about 83% were seen once. The biggest ten clones account for 9.5% to 15% of the sample.

The sequence derives from a human donor in a cohort sampled during active COVID-19. Sample: peripheral blood. The chain was built from TRBV29-1 and TRBJ2-2; too little of a D gene remains to name it. At the DNA level, the sequence is TGCAGCGTTGAAGATCCGGTACTGGGGGAGCTGTTTTTT. Its coded protein is CSVEDPVLGELFF.